This TCR beta chain was identified during a study of shared clonotypes between healthy human individuals (dated by TCRdb to the early 2020s). For the study in its entirety: The cohort included three men and two women between 18 and 49 years of age. Blood TCR repertoires of five healthy adults were deeply sequenced to estimate repertoire size and the extent of clonotype sharing between individuals. Per donor, leukapheresis produced somewhere between about 0.94 and 9 billion PBMCs. Per donor, three plates each were used for CD4 naive and CD4 memory, two for CD8 naive, and one for CD8 memory. Different laboratories and diverse techniques were used to prepare libraries and sequence TCR repertoires, to increase sequencing depth and limit assay-specific biases. The paper's findings and limits, for the study overall: Compared with non-shared clonotypes, the clonotypes found in all four sorted-subset donors had higher generation probabilities. Even with the large sequencing depth, rarefaction of the sorted-subset datasets indicated that sequencing was incomplete. Estimated clonotype richness was generally larger for naive than for memory subsets. Sharing across a handful of donors was observed for around 4.8% of naive CD4, 3% to 3.5% of naive CD8, about 2.5% of memory CD4, and 0.4% of memory CD8 clonotypes. Sampling was restricted to blood, and TCR repertoires in tissues likely differ from the TCR repertoires found in blood. The small number of donors limited the genetic and exposure-history diversity represented. Based on pairwise subsampling, the degree of clonotype sharing among donors was expected to be affected by sequencing depth.

CDR1 is given as ENHRY and CDR2 as SYGVKD, both from the germline V gene. Including the terminal cysteine and phenylalanine, the CDR3 comprises 13 residues. Kept here is only the CDR3 DNA, which spans 39 bases and is read in frame from base 1. V is cut back by 2 bases and J by 5 bases, with 3 bases in the junction unmatched. TCR CDR3 regions were amplified from genomic DNA by multiplex PCR using the deep immunoSEQ assay. Extracted genomic DNA from each cell subset was distributed evenly across all wells of several immunoSEQ 96-well plates, and each plate was treated as a replicate. For sorted subsets, roughly 190 ng of genomic DNA, equivalent to around 31,000 T cell genomes, went into each replicate PCR. Purified libraries were quantified with a Qubit 3.0 fluorometer, sized on a Bioanalyzer 2100, and re-quantified with the KAPA Library Quantification kit. Every immunoSEQ 96-well plate was sequenced on a dedicated single-read 150-cycle Illumina NextSeq 550 flow cell. In the original analysis: Because the immunoSEQ output included only junctional sequences and no quality scores, the filtering could not be the same as the filtering used for full-length reads. To assign V/J genes and CDR3, sequences were annotated against IMGT germline references using PyIR, a Python wrapper for IgBLAST v1.9. Reads were filtered out if the reads had weak V/J assignments (E-value above 1e-6), no CDR3, stop codons, out-of-frame junctions, or ambiguous translated residues. V3J clonotypes were defined by identical inferred V gene, J gene, and CDR3 amino acid sequence. Percentage overlap between repertoires was calculated by dividing the number of shared unique clonotypes by the size of the smaller repertoire. Three approaches were used to assess repertoire richness: RTK rarefaction, the Chao1 estimator, and Recon v2.1 estimates of unobserved clonotypes. Generation probabilities were computed with OLGA for all TCRbeta clonotypes obtained by the gDNA method from four donors. In its TCRdb copy, this immuneACCESS table keeps in-frame sequences only and misses some clones. Where compared with another copy, unresolved V genes explain less than half of these, and the others have no known cause. That table gives V, J and clone size, and the DNA gave D and trimming. Within this sample are about 2.1 million clones, with roughly 91% of them counted one time only. The ten largest clones add up to approximately 1.7% of the sample.

Comments on this clone: Its antigen is unknown. Base quality data are lacking; no much larger clone is found one base away.

CD8 naive samples were obtained by positive selection for CCR7 among CD45RO-negative cells, yielding a CD45RA+CCR7+ population from which TemRA cells were excluded. The donors were healthy, HIV-negative adults with no recently reported acute infections or vaccinations. Every donor was a Caucasian adult residing in Nashville, Tennessee, USA. Blood was collected by leukapheresis, and PBMCs were isolated by Ficoll-Histopaque density gradient centrifugation and then cryopreserved in liquid nitrogen vapor phase. Analytical flow cytometry was used to check the purity and quantity of each magnetically sorted T cell population. From each sorted fraction, genomic DNA was isolated and quantified by UV absorbance on a Nanodrop 2000c.

The TCR comes from a man younger than 30 in good health. Some clones in this sample may be carry-over from other donors' samples. The chain was built from TRBV10-3 and TRBJ2-7, with 7 bases in between that match TRBD2. Sequenced: naive CD8+ T cells from PBMCs. The cell subset or site tag for this specimen amounts to: CD45RA+CCR7+. The base sequence is TGTGCCATCAGTGAGGTGGGAGGGAACGAGCAGTACTTC. This sequence encodes CAISEVGGNEQYF.